These 11 T cell receptor beta chains came from one sample sequenced in a study of memory CD4+ T cells and cytomegalovirus serostatus. The sort gate was single viable CD3+CD4+CD8-CD45RO+ cells for memory CD4+ T cells. Assay: immunoSEQ multiplex PCR; the TCRdb copy retains only in-frame clones and omits some. This sample has over 35,000 clones, with just under 80% found just once. The material sequenced was memory CD4+ T cells from blood. These TCRs come from an adult in good health and CMV-seronegative.

The rearrangement uses TRBV9 and TRBJ1-2; a possible D gene is TRBD1 (6 bases). Trimming cost V 2 bases and J 7 bases, with 18 bases left between them. The CDR3 is 15 residues long. From germline, CDR1 is SGDLS and CDR2 YYNGEE. The CDR3 region has the DNA TGTGCCAGCAGCGTCCTTTCCGATACCAGGGGTGGCTACACCTTC. This codes for CASSVLSDTRGGYTF.

This clone was seen only once. The rearrangement uses TRBV19 and TRBJ2-7; TRBD1 matches 9 bases. Germline CDR1 and CDR2: LNHDA and SQIVND (reference sequence). This CDR3 contains 16 residues. With 1 base clipped from V and 0 bases from J, the junction kept 4 bases outside the gene matches. CDR3 nucleotides: TGTGCCAGTAGTATAGTGAGGACAGGGGCCTCCTACGAGCAGTACTTC. It is translated as CASSIVRTGASYEQYF.

This clone was recorded only once. A much larger clone sits a single nucleotide away, making a read error possible. CDR3 nucleotide sequence: TGTGCCAGCTCCCGGACAGGGGAGGGGAATGGCTACACCTTC. Residues: CASSRTGEGNGYTF. The rearrangement joins TRBV18 to TRBJ1-2; TRBD1 agrees at 9 bases. CDR3 size: 14 residues. Germline assignment: CDR1 KGHSH and CDR2 LQKENI. The V and J ends lost 6 bases and 6 bases, in that order; junction bases with no gene match: 8.

This chain links TRBV28 with TRBJ1-1, with a possible D match to TRBD1 (6 bases). V was shortened by 7 bases and J by 3 bases, with 12 bases between the two germline ends. From germline, CDR1 is MDHEN and CDR2 SYDVKM. CDR3 size: 13 residues. The CDR3 spells CASTPTGYTEAFF. The CDR3 coding sequence is TGTGCCAGCACCCCCACAGGGTACACTGAAGCTTTCTTT. Looking up the rest from reference TRBV28 and TRBJ1-1 gives the full variable domain: DVKVTQSSRYLVKRTGEKVFLECVQDMDHENMFWYRQDPGLGLRLIYFSYDVKMKEKGDIPEGYSVSREKKERFSLILESASTNQTSMYLCASTPTGYTEAFFGQGTRLTVV.

J is TRBJ1-4 and V is TRBV6-6, with TRBD1 as a possible D gene (5 bases). Germline-derived CDR1 and CDR2 are MNHNY and SVGAGI (reference sequence). CDR3 length equals 15 residues. With 4 bases removed from V and 8 bases from J, the gap between germline ends came to 17 bases. The CDR3 here is CASSFPGREGEKLFF. The CDR3 bases are TGTGCCAGCAGTTTCCCGGGACGGGAAGGGGAAAAACTGTTTTTT.

The rearrangement links TRBV5-4 to TRBJ1-1, with no clear D. The CDR3 has 13 residues. Deletions cut 2 bases from V and 1 base from J, with 6 bases between. Germline lookup yields CDR1 SGHNT and CDR2 YYREEE (reference sequence). CDR3 loop: CASSFSQNTEAFF. CDR3 bases: TGTGCCAGCAGCTTCTCTCAGAACACTGAAGCTTTCTTT.

This chain connects TRBV7-3 to TRBJ1-1, with D maybe TRBD1 (6 bases). Between the trimmed V and J ends, which lost 5 bases and 1 base, there was a span of 14 bases. From germline, CDR1 is SGHTA and CDR2 FQGTGA. The CDR3 runs 15 residues. CDR3 coding DNA: TGTGCCAGCAGCCTTCTGGGGGGGCAGAACACTGAAGCTTTCTTT. It is translated as CASSLLGGQNTEAFF.

V and J are TRBV6-1 and TRBJ2-3; unclear D gene. The CDR3 totals 12 residues. Trimming stripped 1 base from V and 2 bases from J, with 1 base between. CDR1 and CDR2 (germline): MNHNS, SASEGT. The CDR3 region is CASSEVTDTQYF. The CDR3 DNA reads TGTGCCAGCAGTGAAGTCACAGATACGCAGTATTTT.

The chain uses TRBV5-1 and TRBJ2-6; TRBD1 or TRBD2 may be the D gene (7 bases each). Germline-derived CDR1 and CDR2 are SGHRS and YFSETQ. CDR3 length: 16 amino acids. The germline V and J ends were trimmed by 4 bases and 8 bases, with 19 bases remaining between them. The CDR3 loop is CASSALTGRETNVLTF. The CDR3 nucleotides read TGCGCCAGCAGCGCCCTGACAGGGCGGGAGACCAACGTCCTGACTTTC.

The V and J genes are TRBV5-1 and TRBJ2-1; no definite D call. V was clipped by 1 base and J by 1 base, with 3 bases between them. Germline V lookup: CDR1 SGHRS, CDR2 YFSETQ. The CDR3 totals 13 residues. CDR3 in DNA: TGCGCCAGCAGCTTGCAATCCTACAATGAGCAGTTCTTC. Translated: CASSLQSYNEQFF. The variable domain in full, completed from reference TRBV5-1 and TRBJ2-1, reads KAGVTQTPRYLIKTRGQQVTLSCSPISGHRSVSWYQQTPGQGLQFLFEYFSETQRNKGNFPGRFSGRQFSNSRSEMNVSTLELGDSALYLCASSLQSYNEQFFGPGTRLTVL.

The V and J genes are TRBV2 and TRBJ1-5; D unclear. There are 14 residues in the CDR3. Per germline, CDR1 SNHLY and CDR2 FYNNEI. V was clipped by 5 bases and J by 5 bases, with 13 bases between them. CDR3 protein: CASSPGMTDQPQHF. The DNA of the CDR3 is TGTGCCAGCAGTCCCGGCATGACTGATCAGCCCCAGCATTTT.